The next 14 T cell receptor beta chains were all read from a single sample in a study of blood T cell repertoires in COVID-19. Generated by immunoSEQ multiplex PCR, the TCRdb table keeps only in-frame clones and is missing some. The repertoire holds about 320,000 clones, roughly 85% seen once, with around 7.2% in the top ten. Sequencing was performed on peripheral blood. These receptors were obtained from a human donor in a cohort sampled during active COVID-19.

The J gene is TRBJ2-3, the V gene TRBV4-2; TRBD2 is a possible D gene (7 bases). V was pared by 4 bases and J by 2 bases, with 25 bases between. The CDR3 totals 19 residues. From germline, CDR1 is LGHNA and CDR2 YNFKEQ. CDR3 residues: CASSRPGGPHQGNTDTQYF. In nucleotides, the CDR3 is TGTGCCAGCAGCCGGCCCGGGGGGCCCCATCAGGGAAACACAGATACGCAGTATTTT.

The chain combines TRBV30 with TRBJ1-2, with a tentative D call TRBD1 (6 bases). The CDR3 extends over 12 amino acids. Between the trimmed V and J ends, which lost 3 bases and 7 bases, there was a span of 12 bases. CDR1 and CDR2 from the germline V gene are GTSNPN and SVGIG (reference sequence). CDR3 sequence reads: CAWRQGGGGYTF. The DNA of the CDR3 is TGTGCCTGGAGACAGGGAGGGGGTGGCTACACCTTC.

The V gene is TRBV9, the J gene TRBJ2-5; TRBD2 agrees at 14 bases. The germline V gene has CDR1 SGDLS and CDR2 YYNGEE. With V trimmed by 3 bases and J by 5 bases, 3 bases remained unmatched. The CDR3 has 15 amino acids. The CDR3 protein is CASSGLAGGEETQYF. The CDR3 region has the DNA TGTGCCAGCAGCGGACTAGCGGGGGGGGAGGAGACCCAGTACTTC.

The genes are TRBV20-1 and TRBJ1-5; 12 bases are shared with TRBD1. CDR3 length: 16 residues. Germline trimming cut 3 bases from V and 5 bases from J; bases unmatched to any gene: 8. Germline V CDR1 and CDR2: DFQATT, SNEGSKA (reference sequence). This chain's CDR3 is CSASGDRGLLDQPQHF. DNA of the CDR3: TGCAGTGCTAGTGGGGACAGGGGGCTATTGGATCAGCCCCAGCATTTT.

The chain combines TRBV15 with TRBJ1-5, with TRBD1 matching over 7 bases. CDR3 length: 16 amino acids. V dropped 0 bases and J dropped 5; count of bases not matched to a gene: 7. CDR1 and CDR2 (germline): LNHNV, YYDKDF (reference sequence). The CDR3 nucleotides are TGTGCCACCAGCAGAGAATCCCGGGACAGCCATCAGCCCCAGCATTTT. Its translation: CATSRESRDSHQPQHF.

The chain combines TRBV7-6 with TRBJ2-2; 10 bases agree with TRBD1. V was pared by 1 base and J by 3 bases, with 17 bases of the junction left unmatched. CDR1 and CDR2 from the germline V gene are SGHVS and FNYEAQ. This CDR3 has 21 amino acids. In nucleotides, the CDR3 is TGTGCCAGCAGCTTAGAAAGCGCGAGGCGGGACAGGGGACGGGACACCGGGGAGCTGTTTTTT. Translated: CASSLESARRDRGRDTGELFF.

The genes are TRBV9 and TRBJ2-2; 7 positions agree with TRBD2. Germline values: CDR1 SGDLS, CDR2 YYNGEE. The trim removed 2 bases at V and 7 bases at J, leaving 11 bases unmatched. CDR3 length equals 16 residues. The CDR3 loop reads CASSVSTGRTGGELFF. CDR3 bases: TGTGCCAGCAGCGTCTCAACCGGGAGGACGGGCGGGGAGCTGTTTTTT.

The chain employs TRBV7-6 and TRBJ1-1; the D is unclear. The CDR3 runs 13 residues. Germline CDR1 SGHVS, CDR2 FNYEAQ. The V gene lost 4 bases and the J gene lost 5 bases, with 11 bases spanning the gap. The CDR3 DNA reads as TGTGCCAGCAGCTATTCCGGGAGAACTGAAGCTTTCTTT. The encoded protein is CASSYSGRTEAFF. Full variable domain (rest looked up from reference TRBV7-6 and TRBJ1-1): GAGVSQSPRYKVTKRGQDVALRCDPISGHVSLYWYRQALGQGPEFLTYFNYEAQQDKSGLPNDRFSAERPEGSISTLTIQRTEQRDSAMYRCASSYSGRTEAFFGQGTRLTVV.

The V and J genes are TRBV30 and TRBJ1-2; the D is unclear. Per germline, CDR1 GTSNPN and CDR2 SVGIG (reference sequence). Trimming cost V 6 bases and J 5 bases, with 10 bases left between them. There are 11 residues in the CDR3. CDR3 coding DNA: TGTGCCTGTACAGAGTATTATGGCTACACCTTC. Its translation is CACTEYYGYTF.

This clone was observed a few times. The V gene is TRBV27, the J gene TRBJ1-5; the D gene is possibly TRBD1 (5 bases). This CDR3 comprises 17 residues. Per the germline V gene, CDR1 is MNHEY and CDR2 is SMNVEV (reference sequence). V gave up 1 base and J gave up 1 base, with 14 bases separating them. CDR3 nucleotides: TGTGCCAGCAGTTTATTAGGGCCCGACAGCAGCAATCAGCCCCAGCATTTT. Translating it yields CASSLLGPDSSNQPQHF.

The rearrangement links TRBV15 to TRBJ2-1, with no clear D. The V gene lost 4 bases and the J gene lost 7 bases, with 11 bases spanning the gap. Germline CDR1 reads LNHNV; CDR2 reads YYDKDF (reference sequence). The CDR3 spans 13 residues. The DNA for the CDR3 is TGTGCCACCAGCAAGCCCTCTCCAAATGAGCAGTTCTTC. Its protein product is CATSKPSPNEQFF.

The chain employs TRBV6-2 or TRBV6-3 and TRBJ2-3; 9 positions agree with TRBD2. Germline values: CDR1 MNHEY, CDR2 SVGEGT. This CDR3 is built from 19 residues. J gave up 1 base and V 2 bases, and 13 bases lay outside the gene matches. The CDR3 nucleotides are TGTGCCAGCAGTTACCCAAACCCCCCTTTAGCGGGGGGCACAGATACGCAGTATTTT. Translation gives CASSYPNPPLAGGTDTQYF.

This chain connects TRBV14 to TRBJ2-7; D is ambiguous. Germline lookup yields CDR1 SGHDN and CDR2 FVKESK. Trimming left V 0 bases short and J 0 bases short, with 6 bases between. This CDR3 contains 14 residues. The chain's CDR3 is CASSQEEVSYEQYF. The DNA of the CDR3 is TGTGCCAGCAGCCAAGAAGAGGTCTCCTACGAGCAGTACTTC.

The chain uses TRBV7-2 and TRBJ2-7; tentative D call: TRBD2 (6 bases). The germline gives CDR1 SGHTA, CDR2 FQGNSA. CDR3 length: 13 residues. V lost 4 bases and J lost 3, with 10 bases in between. DNA of the CDR3: TGTGCCAGCAGCTGGCTGCGGGACTACGAGCAGTACTTC. Translation gives CASSWLRDYEQYF.